This is a list of T cell receptor beta chains from one sample in a study of PD-1 blockade in classical Hodgkin lymphoma. TCRdb's copy holds only in-frame clones and misses some; the assay was immunoSEQ multiplex PCR. The data show some 27,000 clones, approximately 80% seen once. Sequenced here: CD4+ T cells from blood, sampled before the fourth cycle of nivolumab. The source of these receptors is a human donor with classical Hodgkin lymphoma. CDR3s include the opening cysteine and the closing phenylalanine or tryptophan. The D gene is left open where the match is weak. The size of a clone is reported for some rows only, either as once, few or many, or as a class for expanded clones.

>TRBJ1-2|.|few|13|TRBV7-2
CASSLSSVRHYTF
TGTGCCAGCAGCTTAAGCTCAGTAAGGCACTACACCTTC
>TRBJ1-6|TRBD1|few|14|TRBV5-6
CASSGDRARSPLHF
TGTGCCAGCAGTGGTGACAGGGCCCGTTCACCCCTCCACTTT
>TRBJ1-6|.|.|15|TRBV7-9
CASSSLGAYNSPLHF
TGTGCCAGCAGCTCCCTGGGGGCATATAATTCACCCCTCCACTTT
>TRBJ2-5|.|.|12|TRBV30
CAWSLPGQSQYF
TGTGCCTGGAGTCTCCCAGGACAGTCCCAGTACTTC
>TRBJ2-7|TRBD2|.|16|TRBV5-4
CASSLGSGGAAYEQYF
TGTGCCAGCAGCTTGGGGAGCGGGGGGGCCGCCTACGAGCAGTACTTC
>TRBJ2-2|.|.|12|TRBV7-3
CASSLYGGELFF
TGTGCCAGCAGCTTATACGGCGGGGAGCTGTTTTTT
>TRBJ1-1|.|once|16|TRBV4-2
CASSQGRRVMNTEAFF
TGTGCCAGCAGCCAAGGTCGAAGGGTCATGAACACTGAAGCTTTCTTT
>TRBJ2-7|.|.|16|TRBV7-2
CASSLVGGQTTYEQYF
TGTGCCAGCAGCTTAGTAGGTGGACAGACCACTTACGAGCAGTACTTC
>TRBJ1-3|.|few|14|TRBV28
CASSLTGSGNTIYF
TGTGCCAGCAGCTTGACCGGCTCTGGAAACACCATATATTTT
>TRBJ2-5|.|.|15|TRBV6-5
CASRRAGTARETQYF
TGTGCCAGCAGAAGAGCAGGGACGGCACGAGAGACCCAGTACTTC
>TRBJ2-5|.|.|15|TRBV5-1
CASSLAPGLSETQYF
TGCGCCAGCAGCCTGGCACCGGGACTCTCAGAGACCCAGTACTTC
>TRBJ1-1|.|.|14|TRBV29-1
CSTGRGHVITEAFF
TGCAGCACTGGCCGGGGACACGTAATCACTGAAGCTTTCTTT
>TRBJ2-2|.|.|15|TRBV15
CATSRGAGLIGELFF
TGTGCCACCAGCAGAGGGGCAGGGTTGATCGGGGAGCTGTTTTTT
>TRBJ2-2|.|once|15|TRBV15
CATSRERQNTGELFF
TGTGCCACCAGCAGAGAGAGGCAGAACACCGGGGAGCTGTTTTTT
>TRBJ1-2|.|.|14|TRBV6-1
CASSATGGFYGYTF
TGTGCCAGCAGTGCCACAGGAGGATTCTATGGCTACACCTTC
>TRBJ2-5|TRBD1|.|15|TRBV9
CASSPGTGRRETQYF
TGTGCCAGCAGCCCGGGGACAGGGCGTAGGGAGACCCAGTACTTC
>TRBJ2-7|TRBD1|.|14|TRBV7-9
CASSSRGQSYEQYF
TGTGCCAGCAGTTCCAGGGGGCAGTCCTACGAGCAGTACTTC
>TRBJ1-2|.|.|15|TRBV11-2
CASSLGGTGLYGYTF
TGTGCCAGCAGCTTAGGGGGAACAGGATTGTATGGCTACACCTTC
>TRBJ1-5|.|.|14|TRBV7-6
CASSLTALGQPQHF
TGTGCCAGCAGCTTGACAGCTTTAGGGCAGCCCCAGCATTTT
>TRBJ1-3|.|few|13|TRBV6-5
CASSSGPSNTIYF
TGTGCCAGCAGTTCCGGTCCTTCAAACACCATATATTTT
>TRBJ2-5|TRBD2|.|13|TRBV19
CASNRGGKETQYF
TGTGCCAGTAATCGGGGGGGCAAAGAGACCCAGTACTTC
>TRBJ1-2|.|.|13|TRBV19
CASKSRGGYGYTF
TGTGCCAGTAAGAGTCGGGGGGGCTATGGCTACACCTTC
>TRBJ2-2|.|.|14|TRBV5-1
CASSVGQPAGELFF
TGCGCCAGCAGCGTCGGACAGCCGGCCGGGGAGCTGTTTTTT
>TRBJ1-1|.|.|14|TRBV5-1
CASSLQGGGTEAFF
TGCGCCAGCAGCCTACAGGGTGGGGGGACTGAAGCTTTCTTT
>TRBJ2-2|.|.|15|TRBV6-5
CASNPGGLGTGELFF
TGTGCCAGCAATCCCGGGGGCCTAGGGACCGGGGAGCTGTTTTTT
>TRBJ1-6|.|.|14|TRBV2
CASSDQTYNSPLHF
TGTGCCAGCAGTGACCAGACGTATAATTCACCCCTCCACTTT
>TRBJ2-3|.|.|14|TRBV6-5
CASSYTFQGDTQYF
TGTGCCAGCAGTTACACATTTCAGGGGGATACGCAGTATTTT
>TRBJ1-4|.|.|14|TRBV5-1
CASHMGPTGGKLFF
TGCGCCAGCCATATGGGCCCAACCGGAGGAAAACTGTTTTTT
>TRBJ2-2|.|few|14|TRBV6-5
CASRGVGNTGELFF
TGTGCCAGTCGCGGCGTAGGGAACACCGGGGAGCTGTTTTTT
>TRBJ1-1|.|.|13|TRBV5-1
CASSNPLNTEAFF
TGCGCCAGCAGCAACCCTTTGAACACTGAAGCTTTCTTT
>TRBJ1-1|TRBD1|.|13|TRBV29-1
CSVYRGISTEAFF
TGCAGCGTCTACAGGGGAATAAGCACTGAAGCTTTCTTT
>TRBJ2-3|.|.|15|TRBV18
CASSPTITSTDTQYF
TGTGCCAGCTCACCGACTATCACTAGCACAGATACGCAGTATTTT
>TRBJ1-2|.|few|14|TRBV4-2
CASSQVGPNYGYTF
TGTGCCAGCAGCCAAGTAGGGCCGAACTATGGCTACACCTTC
>TRBJ1-2|TRBD1|.|15|TRBV5-1
CASSLVQGGGLGYTF
TGCGCCAGCAGCTTGGTCCAGGGAGGGGGCCTCGGCTACACCTTC
>TRBJ2-2|TRBD2|.|19|TRBV4-1
CASSPMGRTGGGNTGELFF
TGCGCCAGCAGCCCGATGGGGAGGACCGGGGGGGGAAACACCGGGGAGCTGTTTTTT
>TRBJ2-3|.|.|14|TRBV7-9
CASSLAGSTDTQYF
TGTGCCAGCAGCTTAGCGGGGAGCACAGATACGCAGTATTTT
>TRBJ1-5|TRBD1|few|14|TRBV5-1
CASSFTGGSQPQHF
TGCGCCAGCAGCTTTACAGGGGGCTCTCAGCCCCAGCATTTT
>TRBJ1-1|.|.|12|TRBV5-1
CASSLGGPEAFF
TGCGCCAGCAGCTTGGGCGGCCCTGAAGCTTTCTTT
>TRBJ2-2|.|once|15|TRBV5-1
CASSSTGGPTGELFF
TGCGCCAGCAGCAGCACAGGAGGCCCTACCGGGGAGCTGTTTTTT
>TRBJ2-2|.|.|15|TRBV28
CASSSPTPYSGELFF
TGTGCCAGCAGTTCTCCCACTCCATACTCCGGGGAGCTGTTTTTT
>TRBJ2-1|TRBD2|.|15|TRBV7-8
CASSPSGGNLVEQFF
TGTGCCAGCAGCCCTAGCGGGGGGAATCTGGTTGAGCAGTTCTTC
>TRBJ2-3|.|.|11|TRBV6-6
CASSYADTQYF
TGTGCCAGCAGTTACGCAGATACGCAGTATTTT
>TRBJ1-6|TRBD1|.|14|TRBV28
CASIGQGGNSPLHF
TGTGCCAGCATCGGACAGGGGGGGAATTCACCCCTCCACTTT
>TRBJ2-2|TRBD2|.|14|TRBV5-1
CASRVAGNTGELFF
TGCGCCAGCAGAGTAGCGGGGAACACCGGGGAGCTGTTTTTT
>TRBJ2-7|.|.|16|TRBV9
CASSVEGGLRFDEQYF
TGTGCCAGCAGCGTGGAGGGGGGCCTAAGATTTGACGAGCAGTACTTC
>TRBJ2-2|TRBD1|.|17|TRBV5-4
CASSLGGTGGNTGELFF
TGTGCCAGCAGCTTGGGCGGGACAGGGGGCAACACCGGGGAGCTGTTTTTT
>TRBJ2-3|.|.|13|TRBV12-5
CASGSVGGDTQYF
TGTGCTAGTGGCTCGGTGGGGGGCGATACGCAGTATTTT
>TRBJ2-7|.|.|14|TRBV9
CASSPSTGGDEQYF
TGTGCCAGCAGCCCCTCGACAGGAGGGGACGAGCAGTACTTC
>TRBJ1-4|TRBD1|.|14|TRBV29-1
CSVCNGDRGRLVFF
TGCAGCGTCTGTAATGGGGACAGGGGGCGGTTGGTGTTTTTT
>TRBJ2-3|.|.|17|TRBV18
CASSPRVDVGGTDTQYF
TGTGCCAGCTCCCCGCGAGTGGACGTCGGCGGCACAGATACGCAGTATTTT
>TRBJ2-3|TRBD1|.|13|TRBV10-3
CAISKDREDTQYF
TGTGCCATCAGTAAGGACAGGGAGGATACGCAGTATTTT
>TRBJ2-7|.|.|14|TRBV6-4
CASVLGGKSGEQYF
TGTGCCAGCGTACTAGGGGGGAAATCGGGCGAGCAGTACTTC
>TRBJ2-5|TRBD1|.|16|TRBV5-6
CASSLDRGLGQETQYF
TGTGCCAGCAGCTTGGATAGGGGGCTGGGACAAGAGACCCAGTACTTC
>TRBJ2-3|TRBD2|.|15|TRBV19
CASSIARGGKDTQYF
TGTGCCAGTAGTATAGCGCGGGGGGGAAAAGATACGCAGTATTTT
>TRBJ1-2|TRBD1|.|14|TRBV2
CASSEGDRGGGYTF
TGTGCCAGCAGTGAGGGAGACAGGGGGGGTGGCTACACCTTC
>TRBJ1-6|.|few|15|TRBV5-1
CASSFVWGADSPLHF
TGCGCCAGCAGCTTCGTCTGGGGGGCCGATTCACCCCTCCACTTT
>TRBJ1-1|TRBD1|.|15|TRBV7-9
CASSLGGQGASEAFF
TGTGCCAGCAGCTTAGGCGGACAGGGGGCTTCTGAAGCTTTCTTT
>TRBJ1-4|.|.|14|TRBV5-1
CASSQGSLNEKLFF
TGCGCCAGCAGCCAGGGGTCCCTTAATGAAAAACTGTTTTTT